This is a list of T cell receptor beta chains from one sample in a study of T cell repertoires in cytomegalovirus infection. MiXCR, run by TCRdb on the reads, gives a single entry per CDR3 protein. In the table there are approximately 180,000 distinct CDR3 sequences, about 18% of which are singletons. Sequencing was done on a sample of CD8+ T cells from PBMCs. The source of these receptors is a human donor in good health (CMV status not recorded). Some clones in this sample may be carry-over from other donors' samples. Both conserved end residues are trimmed from each CDR3.

J gene | V gene | CDR3 protein
TRBJ1-5 | TRBV7-8 | ASSSRQGFQPQH
TRBJ2-1 | TRBV7-8 | ASSLSTSGAYNEQF
TRBJ2-1 | TRBV11-2 | ASSLLDDEQF
TRBJ2-7 | TRBV28 | ASSPLDIYEQY
TRBJ1-1 | TRBV7-6 | ASSPGGSGTEAF
TRBJ2-3 | TRBV19 | AIGGTDTQY
TRBJ2-3 | TRBV6-2/TRBV6-3 | ASDTSGGHTDTQY
TRBJ2-7 | TRBV25-1 | ASSPGSLEY
TRBJ1-1 | TRBV7-9 | ASSLTEKRYAEAF
TRBJ2-5 | TRBV28 | ASSVPARDRELVEETQY
TRBJ2-3 | TRBV4-1 | ASSPGQLSTDTQY
TRBJ2-7 | TRBV11-2 | ASSPRTGKGHEQY
TRBJ1-2 | TRBV7-2 | ASSSKKRNYGYT
TRBJ2-1 | TRBV7-9 | ASSQRQVMF
TRBJ2-3 | TRBV7-2 | ASSPGRERGGLGDTQY
TRBJ2-2 | TRBV4-1 | ASSDSGGGVGELF
TRBJ1-3 | TRBV12-3/TRBV12-4 | ASSGQGRGNTIY
TRBJ2-5 | TRBV7-2 | ASSLLAGASQETQY
TRBJ1-1 | TRBV7-4 | ASGTPRNTEAF
TRBJ2-7 | TRBV27 | ASADSSYEQY
TRBJ2-6 | TRBV2 | ASSDVRQGGTGANVLT
TRBJ1-5 | TRBV6-2/TRBV6-3 | ASSFAGGSNQPQH
TRBJ2-6 | TRBV28 | ASSFPSTNVLT
TRBJ2-7 | TRBV7-8 | ASSATRDSGEQY
TRBJ1-1 | TRBV6-1 | ASPGTGGINTEAF
TRBJ1-5 | TRBV12-3/TRBV12-4 | ASSLGQGYQPQH
TRBJ1-2 | TRBV12-3/TRBV12-4 | ASSLSTVYGYT
TRBJ2-2 | TRBV6-2/TRBV6-3 | ASKGGVTGGYGELF
TRBJ1-2 | TRBV7-2 | ASSLSSMDGYT
TRBJ2-6 | TRBV28 | ASVSGTNSGANVLT
TRBJ2-2 | TRBV28 | ASSQAGLNTGELF
TRBJ1-2 | TRBV6-2/TRBV6-3 | ASRRDLPRDGYT
TRBJ2-3 | TRBV12-3/TRBV12-4 | ASRGTGGTDTQY
TRBJ2-5 | TRBV7-9 | ASSRQGAGETQY
TRBJ1-5 | TRBV29-1 | SVESGANQPQH
TRBJ2-1 | TRBV4-3 | ASSQANEQF
TRBJ2-3 | TRBV12-3/TRBV12-4 | ASSIVPGLAADTQY
TRBJ1-1 | TRBV7-2 | ASSLNKGYTEAF
TRBJ2-1 | TRBV6-2/TRBV6-3 | ASTAGQLIYNEQF
TRBJ2-3 | TRBV10-3 | ATRLSGGAGTDTQY
TRBJ1-2 | TRBV2 | ATIPGQAKYGYT
TRBJ1-5 | TRBV4-3 | ASSQGTGGDQPQH
TRBJ1-4 | TRBV28 | ASSFVEGEKLF
TRBJ2-2 | TRBV11-2 | ASSSIRWENTGELF
TRBJ1-1 | TRBV29-1 | SPGQGAEAF
TRBJ1-4 | TRBV15 | ATSRDPDSINEKLF
TRBJ2-1 | TRBV25-1 | ASSGTGIRHF
TRBJ2-7 | TRBV7-6 | ASSPPGTGVAYEQY
TRBJ2-7 | TRBV4-1 | ASSQEGRKSYEQY